The sequence of this T cell receptor beta chain was determined in a study of early T cells in non-severe SARS-CoV-2 infection (dated by TCRdb to 2020 to 2022). Background on the whole study: Bulk RNA from unsorted whole blood was used for TCR sequencing, so alpha and beta chains could not be paired. Paper-wide results and their limitations: Matching against VDJdb was skewed toward anti-spike CD8 responses, likely underestimated virus-specific expansions, and missed private and CD4 specificities.

Library preparation used 5' RACE. The sequencing machine was a NextSeq 500. In the TCR library protocol, unique molecular identifiers were attached to individual cDNA molecules to correct for PCR bias and sequencing error. Both TCR alpha and beta chains were sequenced, and tight co-correlation was observed between alpha and beta sequence abundances in each sample. Regarding the original processing steps: Decombinator V4 was used to perform V gene, J gene and CDR3 annotation of TCR sequences. TCRs were defined as expanded if a significant change between any two time points was detected under a Poisson model with p below 0.0001. Abundances of TCRs were expressed as counts per million after normalisation to the total number of TCRs sequenced in each sample. MAIT TCRs were defined by TRAV1-2 paired with TRAJ12, TRAJ20 or TRAJ33, and iNKT TCRs by TRAV10 paired with TRAJ18. VDJdb, accessed on 1 November 2021, was searched for TCRs annotated for CMV, EBV and SARS-CoV-2, and TCRs annotated for more than one antigen were excluded. Using fastp at Q25 and MiXCR, TCRdb reprocessed the public reads and kept productive beta chains. Under each unique CDR3 protein, matching rows form one entry showing the most common genes and DNA. These V and J calls originate from TCRdb's pipeline instead of the authors' own analysis. The table for this sample lists under 60,000 distinct CDR3 sequences; 10% of them were counted only once. The top ten clonotypes cover roughly 4.8% of the sample.

The trim is 4 bases for V and 7 bases for J, with a gap of 10 bases between the germline ends. Sequences SQVTM (CDR1) and ANQGSEA (CDR2) are obtained from the germline V gene. Counted from cysteine to phenylalanine, this CDR3 has 12 amino acids. Just CDR3 DNA is preserved here, 36 bases in frame from base 1. About this clonotype: The target of this receptor is not known. Nothing much larger sits one base from this clone, and base qualities are not available.

This was a case-control study nested in a cohort of healthcare workers in London, UK, who had nasopharyngeal swab PCR tests and blood samples taken every week. Healthcare workers were recruited during the week of the UK lockdown, between 23 and 31 March 2020, and followed weekly for up to roughly 15 weeks. The sample consisted of whole blood. The rearrangement combines TRBV29-1 with TRBJ2-2, with no confidently assigned D gene. The source is an adult who was a healthcare worker with PCR-confirmed SARS-CoV-2 infection or an uninfected control (not recorded which). CDR3 protein: CSVVNFGGELFF. In nucleotide form, the sequence is TGCAGCGTTGTGAATTTCGGCGGGGAGCTGTTTTTT.